One and the same sample provided the 11 T cell receptor beta chains below, sequenced in a study of shared clonotypes between healthy human individuals. Some clones are missing from TCRdb's copy, which holds only in-frame ones; the method was immunoSEQ multiplex PCR. In the table there are about 2.4 million clones, roughly 93% of which are singletons. Sequenced input: naive CD4+ T cells from PBMCs. Noted subset: CD45RA+ positively selected. The receptor source for this set is a man aged 18 to 30 in good health. Some clones in this sample may be carry-over from other donors' samples.

V and J are TRBV5-6 and TRBJ1-4, with D possibly being TRBD1 (5 bases). Germline-derived CDR1 and CDR2 are SGHDT and YYEEEE. The CDR3 consists of 17 residues. V lost 4 bases and J lost 0, with 16 bases in between. In DNA, the CDR3 is TGTGCCAGCAGCGCAAGTAGGAGGGGTGCAACTAATGAAAAACTGTTTTTT. This encodes CASSASRRGATNEKLFF. The entire variable domain, with the rest obtained from reference TRBV5-6 and TRBJ1-4, is as follows: DAGVTQSPTHLIKTRGQQVTLRCSPKSGHDTVSWYQQALGQGPQFIFQYYEEEERQRGNFPDRFSGHQFPNYSSELNVNALLLGDSALYLCASSASRRGATNEKLFFGSGTQLSVL.

The V and J genes are TRBV18 and TRBJ1-3; D uncertain. The CDR3 length is 16 residues. Germline CDR1 reads KGHSH; CDR2 reads LQKENI. V lost 2 bases, J lost 0 bases, and 11 bases lay in between. The CDR3 sequence is CASSPDFSSSGNTIYF. In DNA form, the CDR3 reads TGTGCCAGCTCACCAGATTTCTCCTCCTCTGGAAACACCATATATTTT. The full variable domain, in which reference TRBV18 and TRBJ1-3 provide the parts outside the CDR3, is NAGVMQNPRHLVRRRGQEARLRCSPMKGHSHVYWYRQLPEEGLKFMVYLQKENIIDESGMPKERFSAEFPKEGPSILRIQQVVRGDSAAYFCASSPDFSSSGNTIYFGEGSWLTVV.

This rearrangement joins TRBV5-4 to TRBJ1-2; 7 bases map to TRBD1. This CDR3 contains 15 residues. V lost 4 bases to trimming and J lost 0 bases; unmatched junction nucleotides: 6. CDR1 and CDR2 (germline): SGHNT, YYREEE (reference sequence). CDR3 protein: CASSLRQGANYGYTF. The CDR3 bases are TGTGCCAGCAGCCTCAGACAGGGAGCTAACTATGGCTACACCTTC.

The chain links TRBV5-1 to TRBJ1-6; D gene unclear. CDR3 length: 14 amino acids. From germline, CDR1 is SGHRS and CDR2 YFSETQ. Trimming cost V 0 bases and J 9 bases, with 10 bases left between them. The CDR3 loop is CASSLGAVSSPLHF. DNA for the CDR3: TGCGCCAGCAGCTTGGGGGCCGTGAGTTCACCCCTCCACTTT.

The chain links TRBV30 to TRBJ2-7; 8 bases line up with TRBD2. The CDR3 spans 14 residues. J lost 2 bases, V lost 2 bases, and 5 bases had no gene match. The V gene's germline CDR1 is GTSNPN and CDR2 SVGIG (reference sequence). The CDR3 coding sequence is TGTGCCTGGAGTCTTAGCGGGGAGCCCTACGAGCAGTACTTC. Its translation: CAWSLSGEPYEQYF.

Of note for this clone: This specimen includes other DNA sequences encoding the same CDR3. This chain joins TRBV7-3 and TRBJ2-1; 8 nucleotides line up with TRBD1. Germline V CDR1 and CDR2: SGHTA, FQGTGA. CDR3 length: 15 residues. V was pared by 5 bases and J by 0 bases, with 3 bases of the junction left unmatched. The CDR3 here is CASSPGQGSYNEQFF. The CDR3 nucleotides read TGTGCCAGCAGCCCTGGACAGGGCTCCTACAATGAGCAGTTCTTC.

The chain employs TRBV19 and TRBJ1-4; no clear D gene. There are 14 residues in the CDR3. Trimming cost V 5 bases and J 3 bases, with 10 bases left between them. The germline V gene encodes CDR1 LNHDA and CDR2 SQIVND (reference sequence). CDR3 residues: CASSSTTPNEKLFF. CDR3 nucleotides: TGTGCCAGTAGTTCAACAACCCCTAATGAAAAACTGTTTTTT.

This clone was seen only once. The chain employs TRBV5-1 and TRBJ1-1; D gene uncertain. Trimming pared 3 bases from V and 2 bases from J, leaving 11 bases between. The CDR3 runs to 14 residues. In germline, CDR1 is SGHRS, CDR2 YFSETQ. CDR3 region: CASSSTQVNTEAFF. In DNA, the CDR3 is TGCGCCAGCAGCTCGACGCAGGTTAACACTGAAGCTTTCTTT.

The chain has TRBV14 and TRBJ2-7; the match to TRBD2 covers 14 bases. From germline, CDR1 is SGHDN and CDR2 FVKESK. The CDR3 loop spans 17 amino acids. Losses at the gene ends were 4 bases for V and 5 bases for J; bases not matched to a gene: 10. The CDR3, as DNA: TGTGCCAGCAGCCTGCAGCTGACGACTAGCGGGAGGGACGAGCAGTACTTC. This sequence encodes CASSLQLTTSGRDEQYF. The full variable domain, its missing parts supplied by reference TRBV14 and TRBJ2-7, is EAGVTQFPSHSVIEKGQTVTLRCDPISGHDNLYWYRRVMGKEIKFLLHFVKESKQDESGMPNNRFLAERTGGTYSTLKVQPAELEDSGVYFCASSLQLTTSGRDEQYFGPGTRLTVT.

The rearrangement joins TRBV5-1 to TRBJ2-7; D may be TRBD2 (5 bases). V was pared by 4 bases and J by 2 bases, with 13 bases between. CDR3 length: 14 residues. CDR1 and CDR2 (germline): SGHRS, YFSETQ. CDR3 in amino acids: CASSDPGSTYEQYF. The CDR3 DNA reads as TGCGCCAGCAGCGATCCGGGGTCAACCTACGAGCAGTACTTC. The full variable domain, with the rest looked up from reference TRBV5-1 and TRBJ2-7, is KAGVTQTPRYLIKTRGQQVTLSCSPISGHRSVSWYQQTPGQGLQFLFEYFSETQRNKGNFPGRFSGRQFSNSRSEMNVSTLELGDSALYLCASSDPGSTYEQYFGPGTRLTVT.

The chain combines TRBV5-1 with TRBJ1-2; a weak D match, TRBD1 (5 bases). This CDR3 is 13 amino acids long. The germline V and J ends were trimmed by 5 bases and 0 bases, with 8 bases remaining between them. Germline values: CDR1 SGHRS, CDR2 YFSETQ. The CDR3 region has the DNA TGCGCCAGCAGGGCGGACACTAACTATGGCTACACCTTC. Protein sequence: CASRADTNYGYTF.